This T cell receptor (beta chain) was captured in a study of blood T cell repertoires in COVID-19. Across the study: Acute and convalescent COVID-19 specimens originated in the United States, Italy and Spain. The cDNA or gDNA used as material had been derived from T cells, B-cell-depleted T cells, or PBMCs.

As handled by the study authors: Cell counts per sample came from amplifying reference gene primers. Clones were read by immunoSEQ multiplex PCR, and TCRdb kept only the in-frame ones, dropping some. V, J and clone size were drawn from that table, and D and trimming were deduced from the DNA. The repertoire consists of around 300,000 clones, with roughly 85% occurring once and the leading ten covering about 7%. The germline V gene encodes CDR1 KGHDR and CDR2 SFDVKD. V shed 3 bases, J shed 0 bases, and the junction held 11 bases outside the gene matches. This CDR3 spans 20 amino acids. The sequence derives from a human donor in a cohort sampled during active COVID-19. The chain joins TRBV24-1 to TRBJ2-1; TRBD2 aligns across 12 bases. The specimen sequenced was peripheral blood. CDR3 nucleotides: TGTGCCACCAGTGATCCACCCCGGGGACTAGCGGGCAGCTCCTACAATGAGCAGTTCTTC. Protein sequence: CATSDPPRGLAGSSYNEQFF.